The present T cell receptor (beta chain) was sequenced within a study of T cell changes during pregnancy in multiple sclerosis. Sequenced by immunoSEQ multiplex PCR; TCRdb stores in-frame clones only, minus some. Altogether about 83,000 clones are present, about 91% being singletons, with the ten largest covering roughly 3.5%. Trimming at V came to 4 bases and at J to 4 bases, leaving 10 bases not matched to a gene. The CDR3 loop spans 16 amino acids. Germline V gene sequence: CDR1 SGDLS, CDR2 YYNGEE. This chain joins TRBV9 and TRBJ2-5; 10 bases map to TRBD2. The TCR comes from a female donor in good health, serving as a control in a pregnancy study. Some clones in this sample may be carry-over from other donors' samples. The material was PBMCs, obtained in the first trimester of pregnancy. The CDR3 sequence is CASSQVAGGVGETQYF. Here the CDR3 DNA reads TGTGCCAGCAGCCAGGTAGCGGGGGGCGTGGGAGAGACCCAGTACTTC. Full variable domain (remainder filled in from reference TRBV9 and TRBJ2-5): DSGVTQTPKHLITATGQRVTLRCSPRSGDLSVYWYQQSLDQGLQFLIQYYNGEERAKGNILERFSAQQFPDLHSELNLSSLELGDSALYFCASSQVAGGVGETQYFGPGTRLLVL.